This T cell receptor beta chain was identified in a study of Ad26.COV2.S vaccination and SARS-CoV-2 variants. The wider study: Into the muscle, Ad26.COV2.S was dosed once or twice, 56 days apart.

Assay: immunoSEQ multiplex PCR; the TCRdb copy retains only in-frame clones and omits some. The table includes more than 300,000 clones, around 84% detected once. Treatment noted: roughly 18 received Ad26.COV2.S at low or high dose, single or two shots; about 5 received placebo; per-sample allocation not given. Sampling happened 63 days after the first vaccine or placebo injection. With regard to this clone: Compared with germline, one end of the junction differs, possibly owing to a read error.

The CDR3 extends over 13 amino acids. Germline V CDR1 and CDR2: SNHLY, FYNNEI. The sequence came from a person between 18 and 65 years old who received the Ad26.COV2.S COVID-19 vaccine or a placebo. The chain combines TRBV2 with TRBJ1-1; a possible D gene is TRBD1 (5 bases). Sequencing was performed on peripheral blood, taken in a trial of Ad26.COV2.S vaccine versus placebo. The CDR3 coding sequence is TGTGCCAGCAGAGAAGGGGACGGGCCCGGGGCTTTCTTT. This translates into CASREGDGPGAFF.